A single T cell receptor beta chain is shown here with its context. Data came from immunoSEQ multiplex PCR; TCRdb stores just in-frame clones and leaves some out. In the table there are some 100,000 clones, roughly 88% of which are singletons. The sample comes from a study of radiation and T cells in renal cell carcinoma. This CDR3 spans 15 amino acids. After removal of 8 bases from V and 7 bases from J, the junction contained 16 bases not matched to a gene. Germline CDR1 and CDR2: SQVTM and ANQGSEA. Time point defined: blood 4 weeks post-SBRT, at nephrectomy. Treatment meaning: 15 Gy SBRT to primary tumor, nephrectomy 4 weeks later.

The receptor was derived from a man in his fifties or sixties with renal cell carcinoma. The sequences come from blood, collected from a patient whose treatment included radiotherapy and nephrectomy. This rearrangement joins TRBV29-1 to TRBJ2-1; TRBD2 matches at 8 bases. The CDR3 protein is CSIFAGTGGPNEQFF. The CDR3, as DNA: TGCAGCATCTTCGCAGGAACGGGAGGGCCGAATGAGCAGTTCTTC.